A single sample gave rise to the 27 T cell receptor beta chains below, sequenced in a study of T cells in Graves' hyperthyroidism and ophthalmopathy. There were TCR beta CDR3 regions amplified from RNA transcripts. With the HTBI primer set, the TCR CDR3 went through a first round of RT-PCR. TCRdb used MiXCR to reprocess the multiplex PCR reads, holding one entry per CDR3 protein. The repertoire holds under 400,000 distinct CDR3 sequences, roughly 15% seen once, with approximately 19% in the top ten. Sequences were obtained from blood. The source of these receptors is a woman aged 55 to 70 with Graves' ophthalmopathy.

This sequence joins TRBV11-2 and TRBJ2-1; 9 bases map to TRBD2. CDR1 is SGHAT, CDR2 FQNNGV, per germline. The CDR3 has 16 amino acids. V shed 4 bases, J shed 2 bases, and the junction held 6 bases outside the gene matches. The CDR3 bases are TGTGCCAGCAGCTCACCAGCGGGAGGTACCTACAATGAGCAGTTCTTC. Its protein is CASSSPAGGTYNEQFF.

This chain connects TRBV7-9 to TRBJ2-2, with unresolved D. CDR1 is SEHNR and CDR2 is FQNEAQ in the germline V gene (reference sequence). V was clipped by 6 bases and J by 4 bases, with 9 bases between them. This CDR3 is built from 13 residues. For the CDR3, the DNA is TGTGCCAGCAGTCAAGCACGCACCGGGGAGCTGTTTTTT. Protein: CASSQARTGELFF.

This clonotype was detected only a few times. The chain joins TRBV7-2 to TRBJ2-3; 16 bases are shared with TRBD2. V shed 3 bases, J shed 7 bases, and the junction held 7 bases outside the gene matches. The CDR3 sequence is 17 residues long. Germline V gene data show CDR1 as SGHTA and CDR2 as FQGNSA. CDR3 sequence reads: CASSFTGTSGRAYTQYF. DNA of the CDR3: TGTGCCAGCAGCTTTACCGGGACTAGCGGGAGGGCTTATACGCAGTATTTT.

The chain is built from TRBV9 and TRBJ2-1; 8 nucleotides align to TRBD2. J gave up 4 bases and V 0 bases, and 6 bases lay outside the gene matches. CDR1 SGDLS and CDR2 YYNGEE come from the germline V gene. The CDR3 sequence is 16 residues long. CDR3 sequence reads: CASSVGTSNIYNEQFF. CDR3 DNA sequence: TGTGCCAGCAGCGTAGGGACTAGCAATATATACAATGAGCAGTTCTTC.

This clonotype was seen ten or more times. The chain employs TRBV11-3 and TRBJ2-3; no firm D call. This CDR3 contains 13 residues. Germline V gene sequence: CDR1 SGHNT, CDR2 YENEEA. V was trimmed by 4 bases and J by 6 bases, leaving 11 bases between them. DNA of the CDR3: TGTGCCAGCAGCTCGGACCTTTGGGATACGCAGTATTTT. Its translation is CASSSDLWDTQYF.

In its sample, this clonotype was seen many times. J is TRBJ2-3 and V is TRBV28; 10 bases match TRBD2. Germline CDR1 is MDHEN and CDR2 is SYDVKM. J gave up 1 base and V 6 bases, and 13 bases lay outside the gene matches. This CDR3 region has 18 residues. CDR3 region: CASRRASGSGGGTDTQYF. The CDR3 region has the DNA TGTGCCAGCAGGAGGGCTAGCGGGAGTGGAGGCGGCACAGATACGCAGTATTTT.

The chain employs TRBV28 and TRBJ2-7, with 13 bases aligning to TRBD2. The CDR3 sequence is 19 residues long. Germline CDR1 MDHEN, CDR2 SYDVKM. The V gene end was trimmed by 9 bases and the J gene end by 5 bases; junction bases not matched to a gene: 22. In nucleotides, the CDR3 is TGTGCCAGTAGTCCAACAGGCGGCAGGGGGACTAGCGGGAAGGACGAGCAGTACTTC. The encoded protein is CASSPTGGRGTSGKDEQYF.

V and J are TRBV7-9 and TRBJ2-1; the D is unclear. Germline V lookup: CDR1 SEHNR, CDR2 FQNEAQ (reference sequence). V lost 1 base and J lost 12, with 7 bases in between. CDR3 length equals 11 residues. CDR3 loop: CASSLVVAQFF. The CDR3, as DNA: TGTGCCAGCAGCTTAGTAGTTGCGCAGTTCTTC.

This clonotype was seen ten or more times. The J gene is TRBJ2-1, the V gene TRBV5-1; no reliable D call. V dropped 4 bases and J dropped 4 bases, with 12 bases sitting between them. The CDR3 has 14 amino acids. Per germline, CDR1 SGHRS and CDR2 YFSETQ. The CDR3 loop reads CASSLSQVYNEQFF. The CDR3 DNA reads as TGCGCCAGCAGCCTAAGCCAGGTTTACAATGAGCAGTTCTTC.

V is TRBV20-1 and J is TRBJ2-7; possibly TRBD1 for D (6 bases). The CDR3 length is 14 residues. CDR1 DFQATT and CDR2 SNEGSKA come from the germline V gene (reference sequence). The V and J ends lost 0 bases and 2 bases respectively, with 11 bases between them. CDR3 protein: CSARDTGRAYEQYF. CDR3 sequence (DNA): TGCAGTGCTAGAGACACAGGGAGAGCCTACGAGCAGTACTTC.

A note on this clonotype: Germline is not matched at one junction end, which may reflect a read error. This chain uses TRBV6-5 with TRBJ2-7, with 9 bases fitting TRBD1. Germline CDR1 is MNHEY and CDR2 is SVGAGI. The CDR3 has 15 residues. The CDR3 protein is CASSHSTGGVYEQYF. The CDR3 nucleotides are TGTGCCAGCAGTCACTCGACAGGGGGTGTGTACGAGCAGTACTTC.

The chain combines TRBV28 with TRBJ1-4, with 10 bases lining up with TRBD1. The CDR3 contains 16 residues. After removal of 0 bases from V and 10 bases from J, the junction contained 8 bases not matched to a gene. CDR1 and CDR2 (germline): MDHEN, SYDVKM. In DNA, the CDR3 is TGTGCCAGCAGTTTATGGGGGACAGGGGTGTCGAGAAAACTGTTTTTT. Amino acids: CASSLWGTGVSRKLFF.

The chain employs TRBV11-2 and TRBJ2-1; TRBD2 agrees at 14 bases. The CDR3 is made up of 20 amino acids. Losses at the gene ends were 2 bases for V and 5 bases for J; bases not matched to a gene: 14. Germline assignment: CDR1 SGHAT and CDR2 FQNNGV. The CDR3 here is CASSLRTSGRTNTQDNEQFF. The CDR3, as DNA: TGTGCCAGCAGCTTAAGGACTAGCGGGAGGACCAACACACAGGACAATGAGCAGTTCTTC.

This clonotype was recorded at least ten times. The chain is built from TRBV18 and TRBJ2-1, with D possibly being TRBD1 (6 bases). CDR3 length: 15 amino acids. The germline V gene encodes CDR1 KGHSH and CDR2 LQKENI. The V end lost 3 bases, the J end lost 6 bases, and 15 bases lay between the germline ends. The CDR3 sequence is CASSPDSGQINEQFF. CDR3 bases: TGTGCCAGCTCACCGGATTCCGGACAGATCAATGAGCAGTTCTTC. The full variable domain, with the rest looked up from reference TRBV18 and TRBJ2-1, is NAGVMQNPRHLVRRRGQEARLRCSPMKGHSHVYWYRQLPEEGLKFMVYLQKENIIDESGMPKERFSAEFPKEGPSILRIQQVVRGDSAAYFCASSPDSGQINEQFFGPGTRLTVL.

The chain recombines TRBV15 with TRBJ2-5; TRBD2 might be the D (5 bases). The germline gives CDR1 LNHNV, CDR2 YYDKDF (reference sequence). The V end lost 1 base, the J end lost 2 bases, and 17 bases lay between the germline ends. The CDR3 covers 17 residues. CDR3 protein: CATSRGTVGSGQETQYF. The DNA of the CDR3 is TGTGCCACCAGCAGAGGGACGGTCGGCTCGGGGCAAGAGACCCAGTACTTC.

The chain links TRBV19 to TRBJ1-5; a possible D gene is TRBD1 (5 bases). The CDR3 spans 13 residues. V was cut by 6 bases and J by 5 bases, with 11 bases left in between. Looked up from germline, CDR1 is LNHDA and CDR2 is SQIVND (reference sequence). CDR3 sequence: CASRGTGDQPQHF. The DNA of the CDR3 is TGTGCCAGTAGGGGGACCGGGGATCAGCCCCAGCATTTT. The whole variable domain, remainder taken from reference TRBV19 and TRBJ1-5, is DGGITQSPKYLFRKEGQNVTLSCEQNLNHDAMYWYRQDPGQGLRLIYYSQIVNDFQKGDIAEGYSVSREKKESFPLTVTSAQKNPTAFYLCASRGTGDQPQHFGDGTRLSIL.

The table lists this clonotype with a few counts. CDR3 sequence reads: CASSQDHEQYF. The CDR3 coding sequence is TGCGCCAGCAGCCAAGATCACGAGCAGTACTTC. The chain employs TRBV4-1 and TRBJ2-7; D uncertain. Germline CDR1 and CDR2: MGHRA and YSYEKL. Trimming removed 0 bases from V and 5 bases from J, with 2 bases in between. This CDR3 comprises 11 residues.

This clonotype was counted a few times. CDR3 loop: CASSGGGSSYNEQFF. The CDR3, as DNA: TGCGCCAGCAGCGGCGGGGGGAGCTCCTACAATGAGCAGTTCTTC. This chain joins TRBV5-1 and TRBJ2-1, with TRBD2 identical over 8 bases. The CDR3 totals 15 residues. Germline CDR1 reads SGHRS; CDR2 reads YFSETQ. V dropped 4 bases and J dropped 0; count of bases not matched to a gene: 3.

In its sample, this clonotype was seen many times. This chain uses TRBV5-8 with TRBJ2-7, with 9 positions matching TRBD1. The length of the CDR3 is 14 residues. The J segment lost 6 bases and the V segment lost 3 bases, leaving 7 bases of the junction unmatched. Germline CDR1 SGHTS, CDR2 YDEGEE. CDR3 in DNA: TGTGCCAGCAGCTCTCGACAGGGGGTTGCCGAGCAGTACTTC. This translates into CASSSRQGVAEQYF.

This sequence joins TRBV10-3 and TRBJ2-3; TRBD2 might be the D (6 bases). Germline assignment: CDR1 ENHRY and CDR2 SYGVKD. The ends were cut back, 4 bases at V and 3 bases at J, with 17 bases in the middle. This CDR3 has 16 residues. CDR3 sequence reads: CAISGSGRESTDTQYF. In DNA, the CDR3 is TGTGCCATCAGTGGATCGGGACGGGAGTCGACAGATACGCAGTATTTT.

This clonotype was found many times. As DNA, the CDR3 is TGCAGTGCTAGAATGCCGACAGATACGCAGTATTTT. Its protein is CSARMPTDTQYF. The rearrangement uses TRBV20-1 and TRBJ2-3; D gene ambiguous. V lost 2 bases and J 3 bases, leaving 6 bases between the germline ends. The CDR3 length is 12 residues. Germline V gene lookup returns CDR1 DFQATT and CDR2 SNEGSKA (reference sequence).

This chain links TRBV7-9 with TRBJ2-1; 8 bases are a match to TRBD2. CDR3 length: 16 amino acids. V lost 5 bases, J lost 4 bases, and 10 bases stayed unmatched. In germline, CDR1 is SEHNR, CDR2 FQNEAQ (reference sequence). The CDR3 DNA reads TGTGCCAGCAGCCACATTCCGGGACTAGGATACAATGAGCAGTTCTTC. Translated: CASSHIPGLGYNEQFF.

This clonotype was observed many times. The V and J genes are TRBV27 and TRBJ1-5; the D is unclear. Trimming took off 2 bases at V and 9 bases at J, with 14 bases between the two ends. This CDR3 is built from 14 residues. Germline V gene data show CDR1 as MNHEY and CDR2 as SMNVEV (reference sequence). CDR3 bases: TGTGCCAGCAGTTTAGCCGGGCCCCGCCTGCCCCAGCATTTT. This codes for CASSLAGPRLPQHF.

This clonotype has only a few counts. The rearrangement uses TRBV14 and TRBJ1-6; D not certain. V dropped 4 bases and J dropped 8 bases, with 12 bases sitting between them. The CDR3 covers 14 residues. Germline V gene data show CDR1 as SGHDN and CDR2 as FVKESK. The CDR3, as DNA: TGTGCCAGCAGCCCGGAACCAGGATATTCACCCCTCCACTTT. This translates into CASSPEPGYSPLHF. The full variable domain, its missing parts supplied by reference TRBV14 and TRBJ1-6, is EAGVTQFPSHSVIEKGQTVTLRCDPISGHDNLYWYRRVMGKEIKFLLHFVKESKQDESGMPNNRFLAERTGGTYSTLKVQPAELEDSGVYFCASSPEPGYSPLHFGNGTRLTVT.

As concerns this clonotype: Since a much larger clone is just one base distant, this may be a read error. The chain carries TRBV18 and TRBJ2-7; TRBD2 aligns across 7 bases. CDR1 and CDR2 (germline): KGHSH, LQKENI. The CDR3 contains 15 residues. Germline trimming cut 2 bases from V and 3 bases from J; bases unmatched to any gene: 7. The CDR3 DNA reads TGTGCCAGCTCACCAAATCCAAGCGGGAACTACGAGCAGTACTTC. It translates to CASSPNPSGNYEQYF.

This clonotype was counted many times. The chain employs TRBV20-1 and TRBJ2-7, with 15 bases identical to TRBD2. CDR1 and CDR2 (germline): DFQATT, SNEGSKA (reference sequence). The CDR3 extends over 15 amino acids. The V gene end was trimmed by 6 bases and the J gene end by 4 bases; junction bases not matched to a gene: 7. CDR3 region: CSAPGLAGGPYEQYF. The CDR3, as DNA: TGCAGTGCACCCGGACTAGCGGGAGGGCCGTACGAGCAGTACTTC.

At least ten counts were recorded for this clonotype. This sequence joins TRBV3-1 and TRBJ2-7; D remains ambiguous. Germline values: CDR1 LGHDT, CDR2 YNNKEL (reference sequence). V lost 1 base to trimming and J lost 7 bases, with 8 bases between them. This CDR3 is 12 amino acids long. CDR3: CASSQVEREQYF. For the CDR3, the DNA is TGTGCCAGCAGCCAAGTGGAACGGGAGCAGTACTTC.